Listed here are 20 T cell receptor beta chains from one sample, sequenced in a study of lymphopenia after photon versus proton radiotherapy. The data were produced by immunoSEQ multiplex PCR, yet TCRdb's version contains in-frame clones alone and is incomplete. The sample shows tens of thousands of clones, 85% of them seen only once. The sample consisted of peripheral blood, taken from a patient treated with photon-based radiotherapy. These receptors all stem from a man aged 35 to 55 with gastric cancer.

A word on this clone: Other DNA sequences in this specimen translate into the identical CDR3. The chain employs TRBV5-1 and TRBJ2-3, with D perhaps being TRBD1 or TRBD2 (6 bases each). Germline V CDR1 and CDR2: SGHRS, YFSETQ. The CDR3 is 15 amino acids. Trimming removed 1 base at V and 4 bases at J, with 13 bases between. As DNA, the CDR3 is TGCGCCAGCAGCTTGCGCGGGGCAGGGGCAGATACGCAGTATTTT. Translated: CASSLRGAGADTQYF. Using reference TRBV5-1 and TRBJ2-3 for the parts outside the CDR3, the full variable domain is KAGVTQTPRYLIKTRGQQVTLSCSPISGHRSVSWYQQTPGQGLQFLFEYFSETQRNKGNFPGRFSGRQFSNSRSEMNVSTLELGDSALYLCASSLRGAGADTQYFGPGTRLTVL.

The chain recombines TRBV5-1 with TRBJ2-5; the D gene is possibly TRBD1 (6 bases). V lost 4 bases, J lost 4 bases, and 23 bases lay in between. The CDR3 is 17 amino acids. The germline gives CDR1 SGHRS, CDR2 YFSETQ. CDR3 DNA sequence: TGCGCCAGCAGCAACGGACAGCCTGGGGGTTCCAGAGAGACCCAGTACTTC. It encodes CASSNGQPGGSRETQYF.

The V and J genes are TRBV5-6 and TRBJ1-1; 12 bases map to TRBD1. This CDR3 region has 14 residues. V was pared by 4 bases and J by 7 bases, with 5 bases of the junction left unmatched. From germline, CDR1 is SGHDT and CDR2 YYEEEE. CDR3 coding DNA: TGTGCCAGCAGCGGGGACAGGGGGCCGGGTGAAGCTTTCTTT. Translating gives CASSGDRGPGEAFF.

The genes are TRBV4-1 and TRBJ1-1, with D hard to call. The V gene's germline CDR1 is MGHRA and CDR2 YSYEKL. The CDR3 has 16 residues. The V end was cut by 0 bases, the J end by 1 base, with 12 bases between. CDR3 amino acids: CASSQESGVGNTEAFF. CDR3 coding DNA: TGCGCCAGCAGCCAAGAAAGCGGGGTCGGGAACACTGAAGCTTTCTTT.

V usage is TRBV5-6 and J usage is TRBJ1-2; a possible D gene is TRBD1 (5 bases). This CDR3 comprises 15 residues. The germline V gene has CDR1 SGHDT and CDR2 YYEEEE. The V and J ends lost 0 bases and 5 bases respectively, with 14 bases between them. CDR3 sequence reads: CASSLALGTDYGYTF. The DNA of the CDR3 is TGTGCCAGCAGCTTGGCCCTCGGGACGGATTATGGCTACACCTTC.

This chain links TRBV4-3 with TRBJ1-1, with no clear D. V was clipped by 4 bases and J by 0 bases, with 6 bases between them. The CDR3 runs 13 residues. Germline V CDR1 and CDR2: LGHNA, YSLEER. CDR3 protein: CASSPEMNTEAFF. The CDR3 bases are TGCGCCAGCAGCCCAGAGATGAACACTGAAGCTTTCTTT.

This clone appeared a few times. The chain carries TRBV12-5 and TRBJ1-1; no clear D gene. The V end lost 1 base, the J end lost 6 bases, and 9 bases lay between the germline ends. The CDR3 extends over 13 amino acids. Germline CDR1 is LGHNT and CDR2 is FRNRAP. CDR3 sequence: CASGLGSDAEAFF. Written as DNA, the CDR3 is TGTGCTAGTGGTTTGGGCTCGGACGCTGAAGCTTTCTTT.

V usage is TRBV7-6 and J usage is TRBJ2-1; TRBD1 matches at 7 bases. Trimming at V came to 3 bases and at J to 8 bases, leaving 7 bases not matched to a gene. The CDR3 runs to 14 residues. Looked up from germline, CDR1 is SGHVS and CDR2 is FNYEAQ. The CDR3 DNA is TGTGCCAGCAGCTTCCGACAGGGTGGCGATGAGCAGTTCTTC. Translating gives CASSFRQGGDEQFF.

This chain links TRBV4-2 with TRBJ1-2; D is possibly TRBD1 (5 bases). The CDR3 spans 14 residues. Germline V gene sequence: CDR1 LGHNA, CDR2 YNFKEQ. V lost 4 bases and J lost 2, with 11 bases in between. The CDR3 DNA reads as TGTGCCAGCAGCCCGAAGGACACGAACTATGGCTACACCTTC. Translated, it gives CASSPKDTNYGYTF.

The rearrangement uses TRBV10-3 and TRBJ2-7; TRBD1 aligns across 7 bases. The J segment lost 0 bases and the V segment lost 7 bases, leaving 6 bases of the junction unmatched. The CDR3 runs to 14 residues. Per germline, CDR1 ENHRY and CDR2 SYGVKD. The CDR3 DNA reads as TGTGCCATCAAGGGACAGCTGCTCTCCTACGAGCAGTACTTC. It translates to CAIKGQLLSYEQYF.

V usage is TRBV4-3 and J usage is TRBJ1-5; TRBD1 agrees at 9 bases. The CDR3 has 14 residues. In germline, CDR1 is LGHNA, CDR2 YSLEER. V dropped 4 bases and J dropped 4; count of bases not matched to a gene: 2. CDR3 sequence: CASSRDRENQPQHF. In DNA, the CDR3 is TGCGCCAGCAGCCGGGACAGGGAGAATCAGCCCCAGCATTTT.

The V and J genes are TRBV19 and TRBJ2-7; 8 bases fit TRBD1. CDR1 and CDR2 (germline): LNHDA, SQIVND (reference sequence). The CDR3 totals 14 residues. V trimming: 2 bases; J trimming: 3 bases; junction bases outside the gene matches: 3. CDR3 DNA sequence: TGTGCCAGTAGTATAAGGACAGGGTTCTACGAGCAGTACTTC. It specifies CASSIRTGFYEQYF.

CDR3 sequence (DNA): TGTGCCAGCAGCTTGGGCGCTGGAAACACCATATATTTT. It encodes CASSLGAGNTIYF. The J gene is TRBJ1-3, the V gene TRBV5-6; D is uncertain. Germline V gene data show CDR1 as SGHDT and CDR2 as YYEEEE. With 0 bases removed from V and 2 bases from J, the gap between germline ends came to 3 bases. The CDR3 consists of 13 residues.

The genes are TRBV5-1 and TRBJ2-7; D ambiguous. The CDR3 runs to 12 residues. Between the trimmed V and J ends, which lost 0 bases and 4 bases, there was a span of 5 bases. Germline V gene sequence: CDR1 SGHRS, CDR2 YFSETQ. This CDR3 reads CASSLVGYEQYF. The CDR3 coding sequence is TGCGCCAGCAGCTTGGTAGGGTACGAGCAGTACTTC.

The chain combines TRBV5-1 with TRBJ2-3, with D maybe TRBD1 (6 bases). The CDR3 length is 15 residues. Trimming left V 2 bases short and J 3 bases short, with 13 bases between. CDR1 is SGHRS, CDR2 YFSETQ, per germline. In DNA form, the CDR3 reads TGCGCCAGCAGCTTAAGGGGGACAAGAACAGATACGCAGTATTTT. This translates into CASSLRGTRTDTQYF.

This chain links TRBV7-9 with TRBJ2-5; 9 nucleotides match TRBD2. After removal of 0 bases from V and 3 bases from J, the junction contained 5 bases not matched to a gene. Germline V gene lookup returns CDR1 SEHNR and CDR2 FQNEAQ (reference sequence). The CDR3 totals 16 residues. CDR3 sequence reads: CASSLAASGAKETQYF. DNA of the CDR3: TGTGCCAGCAGCTTAGCGGCTAGCGGGGCCAAAGAGACCCAGTACTTC.

The V gene is TRBV7-2, the J gene TRBJ1-6, with a possible D match to TRBD1 (6 bases). This CDR3 comprises 12 residues. V lost 5 bases and J lost 10, with 9 bases in between. Germline lookup yields CDR1 SGHTA and CDR2 FQGNSA. Here the CDR3 reads CASSRGVSPLHF. CDR3 sequence (DNA): TGTGCCAGCAGCAGGGGGGTCTCACCCCTCCACTTT. Looking up the rest from reference TRBV7-2 and TRBJ1-6 gives the full variable domain: GAGVSQSPSNKVTEKGKDVELRCDPISGHTALYWYRQSLGQGLEFLIYFQGNSAPDKSGLPSDRFSAERTGGSVSTLTIQRTQQEDSAVYLCASSRGVSPLHFGNGTRLTVT.

The chain couples TRBV18 to TRBJ1-1, with D uncertain. In germline, CDR1 is KGHSH, CDR2 LQKENI. V was pared by 0 bases and J by 0 bases, with 14 bases between. The CDR3 totals 17 residues. Written as DNA, the CDR3 is TGTGCCAGCTCACCACCTCGAAGCTCGCCCATGAACACTGAAGCTTTCTTT. Translation: CASSPPRSSPMNTEAFF. The variable domain in full, with the rest retrieved from reference TRBV18 and TRBJ1-1, is NAGVMQNPRHLVRRRGQEARLRCSPMKGHSHVYWYRQLPEEGLKFMVYLQKENIIDESGMPKERFSAEFPKEGPSILRIQQVVRGDSAAYFCASSPPRSSPMNTEAFFGQGTRLTVV.

The rearrangement links TRBV6-1 to TRBJ1-2; TRBD1 matches 7 bases. There are 13 residues in the CDR3. J gave up 7 bases and V 7 bases, and 9 bases lay outside the gene matches. Germline V gives CDR1 MNHNS, CDR2 SASEGT. CDR3 in DNA: TGTGCCAGCATGGAGAAGGGGGCTGGTGGCTACACCTTC. Protein sequence: CASMEKGAGGYTF.

Here the CDR3 DNA reads TGCGCCAGCAGCTCCAGCGGGGGGGCTAATACGCAGTATTTT. Its translation: CASSSSGGANTQYF. The chain combines TRBV5-1 with TRBJ2-3; 10 bases map to TRBD2. CDR1 is SGHRS and CDR2 is YFSETQ in the germline V gene. The CDR3 has 14 residues. Trimming removed 3 bases from V and 7 bases from J; junction bases left unmatched: 5.